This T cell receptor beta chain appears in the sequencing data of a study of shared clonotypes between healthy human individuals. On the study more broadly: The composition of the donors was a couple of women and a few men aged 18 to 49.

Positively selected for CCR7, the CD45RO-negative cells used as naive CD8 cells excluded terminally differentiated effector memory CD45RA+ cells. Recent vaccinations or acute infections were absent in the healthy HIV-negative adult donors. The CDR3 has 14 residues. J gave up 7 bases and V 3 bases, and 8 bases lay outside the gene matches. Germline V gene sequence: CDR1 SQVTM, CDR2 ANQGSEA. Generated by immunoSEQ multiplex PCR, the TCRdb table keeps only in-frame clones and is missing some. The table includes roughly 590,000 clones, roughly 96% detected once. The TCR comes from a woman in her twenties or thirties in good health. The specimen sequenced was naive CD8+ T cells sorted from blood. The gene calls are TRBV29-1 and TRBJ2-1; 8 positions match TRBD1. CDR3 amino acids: CSVEATGAGNEQFF. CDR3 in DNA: TGCAGCGTTGAGGCGACAGGGGCAGGTAATGAGCAGTTCTTC.